This T cell receptor (beta chain) is drawn from a study of OX40 agonist ivuxolimab in advanced cancers. The CDR3 is 14 amino acids. CDR1 and CDR2 (germline): SGHTA, FQGTGA. The V and J ends lost 1 base and 8 bases respectively, with 11 bases between them. The table lists this clone with a few counts. The antigen is not known. TCRdb keeps only in-frame clones here, not all; method: immunoSEQ multiplex PCR. The sample consists of more than 80,000 clones, more than 80% of them appearing once. Systemic immunosuppression or autoimmune disease history was grounds to exclude patients. Points from the study as a whole: Those patients achieving a partial response at 0.1-3.0 mg/kg showed among the lowest clonal expansion. Circulating CD4+ and CD8+ T cells showed clonal expansion by week 6 at 0.1 to 3.0 mg/kg.

The specimen comprised CD4+ or CD8+ T cells sorted from blood, sampled in a trial of the OX40 agonist ivuxolimab. The receptor comes from an adult with an advanced solid tumor such as melanoma, head and neck, liver or kidney cancer. The chain links TRBV7-3 to TRBJ2-2, with D hard to call. The CDR3 region has the DNA TGTGCCAGCAGCTTAAACGATTTCCCGGGGGAGCTGTTTTTT. It translates to CASSLNDFPGELFF.